This T cell receptor beta chain was documented in a study of PD-L1 blockade in urothelial cancer. About the research overall: T cell content in blood samples showed a median of around 140,000.

Every PCR was spiked with synthetic TCR analog templates. Profiled with immunoSEQ multiplex PCR; TCRdb holds only in-frame clones, not every one. The table includes approximately 71,000 clones, 80% to 85% detected once. Time point given: pretreatment peripheral blood. This clone was counted only a few times. The CDR3 is made up of 12 amino acids. V shed 4 bases and J 5 bases; nucleotides not matched to a gene: 1. The V gene's germline CDR1 is SGHAT and CDR2 FQNNGV. This specimen was PBMCs, taken around atezolizumab (anti-PD-L1) treatment. The receptor was isolated from a woman in her seventies with urothelial cancer. The V and J genes are TRBV11-2 and TRBJ2-7; 8 nucleotides line up with TRBD1. In DNA form, the CDR3 reads TGTGCCAGCAGCTGGACAGGGAACGAGCAGTACTTC. Translation: CASSWTGNEQYF. The full variable domain, with the rest looked up from reference TRBV11-2 and TRBJ2-7, is EAGVAQSPRYKIIEKRQSVAFWCNPISGHATLYWYQQILGQGPKLLIQFQNNGVVDDSQLPKDRFSAERLKGVDSTLKIQPAKLEDSAVYLCASSWTGNEQYFGPGTRLTVT.